Following are 29 T cell receptor beta chains from one sample sequenced in a study of cytomegalovirus exposure and HLA in healthy donors. Amplification used 60 Vbeta primers and 13 Jbeta primers. Method: immunoSEQ multiplex PCR; TCRdb's copy keeps in-frame clones and lacks some. The table lists about 140,000 clones, about 76% of them singletons, with about 3% in the top ten. The sequenced material came from PBMCs. The source of these receptors is a female donor in good health and CMV-seronegative.

The CDR3 region has the DNA TGTGCCAGCAGTTACGGCAGCAGGGGTGAAGCTTTCTTT. Translated: CASSYGSRGEAFF. The V and J genes are TRBV6-5 and TRBJ1-1; D might be TRBD1 (6 bases). The germline CDR1 and CDR2 sequences are MNHEY and SVGAGI. Trimming pared 2 bases from V and 7 bases from J, leaving 11 bases between. The CDR3 length is 13 residues.

Note on this clone: Germline is not matched at one junction end, which may reflect a read error. The V gene is TRBV7-7, the J gene TRBJ2-1; TRBD1 matches at 7 bases. CDR1 and CDR2 (germline): SSHAT, FNYEAQ (reference sequence). The CDR3 has 13 residues. The CDR3 DNA is TGTGCTAGCAGCTTAGAAGGGGGCTCAGGGCAGTTCTTC. It codes for CASSLEGGSGQFF.

The J gene is TRBJ1-2, the V gene TRBV7-6; the D is unclear. Trimming removed 5 bases from V and 4 bases from J, with 11 bases in between. Germline V lookup: CDR1 SGHVS, CDR2 FNYEAQ. This CDR3 is built from 13 residues. The CDR3 coding sequence is TGTGCCAGCAGCCTCACCGGCGGCTATGGCTACACCTTC. It is translated as CASSLTGGYGYTF.

This chain links TRBV28 with TRBJ1-4; 7 bases agree with TRBD1. The CDR3 totals 16 residues. CDR1 is MDHEN and CDR2 is SYDVKM in the germline V gene. Trimming removed 4 bases from V and 1 base from J; junction bases left unmatched: 6. CDR3 in DNA: TGTGCCAGCAGTTCCCCCGCAGGGGGAACTAATGAAAAACTGTTTTTT. Amino acids: CASSSPAGGTNEKLFF.

The chain employs TRBV5-6 and TRBJ1-6, with TRBD1 matching over 7 bases. Germline loops: CDR1 SGHDT, CDR2 YYEEEE. The CDR3 consists of 15 residues. Trimming cost V 2 bases and J 6 bases; bases outside gene matches: 5. CDR3 residues: CASSLQGMGNSPLHF. CDR3 bases: TGTGCCAGCAGCTTACAGGGGATGGGTAATTCACCCCTCCACTTT.

The chain joins TRBV4-3 to TRBJ2-3; possible D gene TRBD2, 6 bases. This CDR3 is built from 13 residues. Germline V gene lookup returns CDR1 LGHNA and CDR2 YSLEER. Trimming took 1 base from V and 5 from J, leaving 7 bases between them. In DNA, the CDR3 is TGCGCCAGCAGCCAAGGCGGGATAGATACGCAGTATTTT. It yields the protein CASSQGGIDTQYF.

With respect to this clone: The germline gene is not matched at one end of the junction; a read error may be the cause. This chain links TRBV29-1 with TRBJ1-2, with D maybe TRBD1 (6 bases). Germline values: CDR1 SQVTM, CDR2 ANQGSEA. The length of the CDR3 is 12 residues. CDR3 region: CSVDKARGGYPF. The CDR3 nucleotides are TGCAGCGTCGATAAAGCCAGGGGTGGCTACCCCTTC.

This chain uses TRBV7-3 with TRBJ1-1; TRBD1 agrees at 7 bases. This CDR3 has 14 amino acids. With 4 bases clipped from V and 4 bases from J, the junction kept 6 bases outside the gene matches. From germline, CDR1 is SGHTA and CDR2 FQGTGA. CDR3 DNA: TGTGCCAGCAGCTCACAGGGGTCGGGCACTGAAGCTTTCTTT. It encodes CASSSQGSGTEAFF.

The chain couples TRBV5-6 to TRBJ2-1; the D is unclear. The CDR3 runs 13 residues. The germline V and J ends were trimmed by 0 bases and 4 bases, with 5 bases remaining between them. The germline CDR1 and CDR2 sequences are SGHDT and YYEEEE. The CDR3 sequence is CASSLEAYNEQFF. DNA of the CDR3: TGTGCCAGCAGCTTGGAAGCGTACAATGAGCAGTTCTTC.

This chain links TRBV2 with TRBJ2-1, with TRBD2 matching 13 bases. Germline V gene lookup returns CDR1 SNHLY and CDR2 FYNNEI. Unmatched junction bases numbered 2, after V lost 6 bases and J lost 3 bases. The CDR3 has 15 residues. The CDR3 region is CASRGTSGDYNEQFF. The CDR3 region has the DNA TGTGCCAGCAGGGGGACTAGCGGGGACTACAATGAGCAGTTCTTC. The variable domain in full, with the rest retrieved from reference TRBV2 and TRBJ2-1, is EPEVTQTPSHQVTQMGQEVILRCVPISNHLYFYWYRQILGQKVEFLVSFYNNEISEKSEIFDDQFSVERPDGSNFTLKIRSTKLEDSAMYFCASRGTSGDYNEQFFGPGTRLTVL.

V is TRBV6-5 and J is TRBJ1-1, with D possibly being TRBD1 (6 bases). In germline, CDR1 is MNHEY, CDR2 SVGAGI. Trimming stripped 2 bases from V and 5 bases from J, with 15 bases between. This CDR3 region has 15 residues. The CDR3 loop is CASSYRTGIRTEAFF. CDR3 bases: TGTGCCAGCAGTTACCGTACAGGGATAAGAACTGAAGCTTTCTTT.

This clone was detected a few times. The chain recombines TRBV6-6 with TRBJ2-7, with 7 positions matching TRBD1. This CDR3 spans 13 amino acids. After removal of 7 bases from V and 6 bases from J, the junction contained 9 bases not matched to a gene. Germline V gives CDR1 MNHNY, CDR2 SVGAGI (reference sequence). Written as DNA, the CDR3 is TGTGCCAGCACCACAACAGGGGTAGGCGAGCAGTACTTC. Amino acids: CASTTTGVGEQYF.

The chain carries TRBV7-2 and TRBJ1-1; D gene ambiguous. Germline lookup yields CDR1 SGHTA and CDR2 FQGNSA. The CDR3 extends over 13 amino acids. V was pared by 5 bases and J by 0 bases, with 7 bases between. The CDR3 DNA follows: TGTGCCAGCAGCGAGACTTTGAACACTGAAGCTTTCTTT. This codes for CASSETLNTEAFF. Drawing the rest from reference TRBV7-2 and TRBJ1-1, the complete variable domain is GAGVSQSPSNKVTEKGKDVELRCDPISGHTALYWYRQSLGQGLEFLIYFQGNSAPDKSGLPSDRFSAERTGGSVSTLTIQRTQQEDSAVYLCASSETLNTEAFFGQGTRLTVV.

The chain employs TRBV4-1 and TRBJ2-3, with D possibly being TRBD1 (5 bases). Germline CDR1 is MGHRA and CDR2 is YSYEKL. Trimming took 2 bases from V and 1 from J, leaving 16 bases between them. There are 17 residues in the CDR3. CDR3 sequence (DNA): TGCGCCAGCAGCCAACCGAGAAGGACATTTGGCACAGATACGCAGTATTTT. Translating gives CASSQPRRTFGTDTQYF.

The chain joins TRBV6-5 to TRBJ1-2; the D gene is possibly TRBD1 (5 bases). The germline gives CDR1 MNHEY, CDR2 SVGAGI. Trimming shortened V by 8 bases and J by 2 bases, and 9 bases separated the two germline ends. This CDR3 contains 12 residues. The CDR3 region has the DNA TGTGCCAGCTCTGACAGAAACTATGGCTACACCTTC. It translates to CASSDRNYGYTF.

The V gene is TRBV23-1, the J gene TRBJ2-7, with TRBD1 identical over 9 bases. TRBV23-1 is marked as an open reading frame, function uncertain. V lost 3 bases and J lost 2; bases outside the gene matches: 8. The CDR3 consists of 16 residues. CDR3 loop: CASSHRRGQGTYEQYF. CDR3 coding DNA: TGCGCCAGCAGTCACCGGCGCGGACAGGGGACCTACGAGCAGTACTTC.

This chain links TRBV6-5 with TRBJ1-3, with a possible D match to TRBD1 (5 bases). The V end lost 2 bases, the J end lost 0 bases, and 11 bases lay between the germline ends. Looked up from germline, CDR1 is MNHEY and CDR2 is SVGAGI. The CDR3 has 16 amino acids. CDR3 DNA sequence: TGTGCCAGCAGTTACGACAGTTCGAGCTCTGGAAACACCATATATTTT. It specifies CASSYDSSSSGNTIYF.

The chain has TRBV5-6 and TRBJ1-1, with 8 bases identical to TRBD1. The length of the CDR3 is 14 residues. The germline CDR1 and CDR2 sequences are SGHDT and YYEEEE. V was clipped by 3 bases and J by 0 bases; unmatched bases: 1. The CDR3 here is CASSWGQVNTEAFF. The DNA for the CDR3 is TGTGCCAGCAGCTGGGGACAGGTGAACACTGAAGCTTTCTTT.

This clone was detected only a few times. The V gene is TRBV10-3, the J gene TRBJ1-1; 9 nucleotides line up with TRBD1. The CDR3 runs to 14 residues. Germline CDR1 reads ENHRY; CDR2 reads SYGVKD. Trimming took 7 bases from V and 4 from J; bases not matched to a gene: 7. CDR3 sequence (DNA): TGTGCCATCACAATACAGGGGGCGGGCACTGAAGCTTTCTTT. As protein: CAITIQGAGTEAFF.

The chain couples TRBV29-1 to TRBJ2-5, with 7 bases matching TRBD2. The CDR3 totals 14 residues. Per the germline V gene, CDR1 is SQVTM and CDR2 is ANQGSEA. V trimming: 1 base; J trimming: 5 bases; junction bases outside the gene matches: 7. The CDR3 DNA follows: TGCAGCGTTGAAGTGGGGGGGATATATGAGACCCAGTACTTC. Translating it yields CSVEVGGIYETQYF.

This clone came up a few times. The chain recombines TRBV19 with TRBJ1-5; TRBD1 is a possible D gene (5 bases). The ends were cut back, 5 bases at V and 3 bases at J, with 14 bases in the middle. Germline lookup yields CDR1 LNHDA and CDR2 SQIVND (reference sequence). The CDR3 is made up of 15 amino acids. The CDR3 loop is CASSVRGSVNQPQHF. DNA for the CDR3: TGTGCCAGTAGTGTAAGGGGTAGTGTCAATCAGCCCCAGCATTTT.

The J gene is TRBJ1-2, the V gene TRBV10-3, with a possible D match to TRBD1 (6 bases). CDR1 and CDR2 from the germline V gene are ENHRY and SYGVKD. Trimming removed 2 bases from V and 2 bases from J, with 6 bases in between. The CDR3 runs 13 residues. The CDR3 coding sequence is TGTGCCATCAGTGAGACAGGGAACTATGGCTACACCTTC. This translates into CAISETGNYGYTF.

Only a few counts were recorded for this clone. Relative to the germline gene, one junction end is altered; a read error may explain this. The CDR3 region has the DNA TGTGCCAGCAGCGAAGACAGCCCCGCAGGGCAGCCCCAGCATTTT. As protein: CASSEDSPAGQPQHF. The chain links TRBV2 to TRBJ1-5, with D maybe TRBD1 (5 bases). Looked up from germline, CDR1 is SNHLY and CDR2 is FYNNEI. The CDR3 extends over 15 amino acids.

The rearrangement uses TRBV27 and TRBJ2-1; no clear D. The V and J ends lost 7 bases and 4 bases respectively, with 14 bases between them. CDR3 length: 14 amino acids. Germline V lookup: CDR1 MNHEY, CDR2 SMNVEV (reference sequence). The CDR3 spells CASTTGRDYNEQFF. In DNA form, the CDR3 reads TGTGCCAGCACCACGGGTCGTGATTACAATGAGCAGTTCTTC.

The chain is built from TRBV4-1 and TRBJ2-7, with TRBD1 matching over 10 bases. After removal of 2 bases from V and 2 bases from J, the junction contained 6 bases not matched to a gene. Germline values: CDR1 MGHRA, CDR2 YSYEKL. The CDR3 totals 16 residues. The CDR3 reads CASSQRGGQGPYEQYF. In nucleotides, the CDR3 is TGCGCCAGCAGCCAAAGAGGGGGACAGGGGCCCTACGAGCAGTACTTC.

V is TRBV4-3 and J is TRBJ2-3, with unresolved D. V was trimmed by 1 base and J by 0 bases, leaving 14 bases between them. Germline CDR1 is LGHNA and CDR2 is YSLEER. The CDR3 covers 17 residues. The DNA of the CDR3 is TGCGCCAGCAGCCAAGTCCACTCCCGGAGCAGCACAGATACGCAGTATTTT. Its translation is CASSQVHSRSSTDTQYF.

This clone was seen only once. The V and J genes are TRBV7-9 and TRBJ2-1; D not certain. Germline V gene sequence: CDR1 SEHNR, CDR2 FQNEAQ (reference sequence). V was trimmed by 2 bases and J by 9 bases, leaving 5 bases between them. The length of the CDR3 is 11 residues. The CDR3 loop reads CASSLRGEQFF. The CDR3 DNA follows: TGTGCCAGCAGCTTAAGAGGTGAGCAGTTCTTC.

In this sample, this clone turned up once. The chain has TRBV9 and TRBJ2-7; 9 bases are a match to TRBD2. CDR3 length: 16 amino acids. Germline CDR1 SGDLS, CDR2 YYNGEE. Trimming took 3 bases from V and 5 from J; bases not matched to a gene: 12. CDR3: CASSANSGGGRNEQYF. DNA for the CDR3: TGTGCCAGCAGCGCCAATAGCGGGGGAGGGAGGAACGAGCAGTACTTC.

This chain links TRBV7-9 with TRBJ1-1; possible D gene TRBD1, 5 bases. CDR1 and CDR2 (germline): SEHNR, FQNEAQ (reference sequence). The CDR3 covers 15 residues. Trimming shortened V by 4 bases and J by 6 bases, and 18 bases separated the two germline ends. The CDR3 DNA follows: TGTGCCAGCAGCTCCCCGTCCAGGGAGGACCCTGAAGCTTTCTTT. This codes for CASSSPSREDPEAFF.